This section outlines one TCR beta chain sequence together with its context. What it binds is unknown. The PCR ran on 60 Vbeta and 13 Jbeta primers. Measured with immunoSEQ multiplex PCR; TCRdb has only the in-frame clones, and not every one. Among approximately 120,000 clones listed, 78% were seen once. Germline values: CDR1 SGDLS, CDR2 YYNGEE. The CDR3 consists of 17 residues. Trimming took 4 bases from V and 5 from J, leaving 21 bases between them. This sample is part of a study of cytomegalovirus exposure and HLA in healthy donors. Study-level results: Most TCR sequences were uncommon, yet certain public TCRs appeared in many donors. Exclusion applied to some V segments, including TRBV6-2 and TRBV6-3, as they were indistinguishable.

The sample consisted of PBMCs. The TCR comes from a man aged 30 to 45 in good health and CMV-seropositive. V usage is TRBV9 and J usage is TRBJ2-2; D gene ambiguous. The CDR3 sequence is CASSPAPPRLRTGELFF. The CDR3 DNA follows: TGTGCCAGCAGCCCCGCCCCCCCCCGGTTGAGGACCGGGGAGCTGTTTTTT. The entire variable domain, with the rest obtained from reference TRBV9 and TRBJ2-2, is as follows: DSGVTQTPKHLITATGQRVTLRCSPRSGDLSVYWYQQSLDQGLQFLIQYYNGEERAKGNILERFSAQQFPDLHSELNLSSLELGDSALYFCASSPAPPRLRTGELFFGEGSRLTVL.